This T cell receptor (beta chain) was documented in a study of shared clonotypes between healthy human individuals. Study-level points and caveats: Limitation of the genetic and exposure-history diversity represented came from the few donors. Estimated richness was generally greater in naive than memory subsets.

There are 14 residues in the CDR3. V was clipped by 3 bases and J by 8 bases; unmatched bases: 8. In germline, CDR1 is GTSNPN, CDR2 SVGIG (reference sequence). TCRdb's table, derived via immunoSEQ multiplex PCR, lists solely in-frame clones and lacks some. The sample shows 2 million to 2.5 million clones, 93% of them seen only once. Of note for this clone: As yet, its antigen is unknown.

Sequencing was performed on naive CD4+ T cells from PBMCs. Sample subset: CD45RA+ positively selected. The V and J genes are TRBV30 and TRBJ1-4, with TRBD1 matching over 8 bases. This receptor was obtained from a man in his late teens or twenties in good health. Some clones in this sample may be carry-over from other donors' samples. This CDR3 is CAWSPGGRREKLFF. In nucleotides, the CDR3 is TGTGCCTGGAGCCCAGGGGGCAGGAGGGAAAAACTGTTTTTT.